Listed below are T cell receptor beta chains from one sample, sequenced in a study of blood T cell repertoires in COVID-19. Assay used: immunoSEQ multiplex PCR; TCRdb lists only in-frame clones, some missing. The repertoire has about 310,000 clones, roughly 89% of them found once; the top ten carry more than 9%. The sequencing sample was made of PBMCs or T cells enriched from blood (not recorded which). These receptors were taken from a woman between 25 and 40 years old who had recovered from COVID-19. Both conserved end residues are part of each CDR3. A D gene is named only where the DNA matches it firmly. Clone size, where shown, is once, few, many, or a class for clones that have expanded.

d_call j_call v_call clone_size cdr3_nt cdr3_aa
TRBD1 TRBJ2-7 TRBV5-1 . TGCGCCAGCAGCTTGGGACAGGGCCGCGAGAAGTACTTC CASSLGQGREKYF
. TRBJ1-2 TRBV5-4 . TGTGCCAGCAGTGGGGGCGGGCCACGGCTGTATGGCTACACCTTC CASSGGGPRLYGYTF
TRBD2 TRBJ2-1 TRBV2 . TGTGCCAGCAGTCAAAAGGGGACTAGCGGGGACTACAATGAGCAGTTCTTC CASSQKGTSGDYNEQFF
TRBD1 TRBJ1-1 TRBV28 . TGTGCCAGCAGACCGGGACAGGTAAACACTGAAGCTTTCTTT CASRPGQVNTEAFF
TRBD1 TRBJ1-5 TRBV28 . TGTGCCAGCAGCCGAGGAGACAGGGGCCAGCCCCAGCATTTT CASSRGDRGQPQHF
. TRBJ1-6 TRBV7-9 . TGTGCCAGCAGCTTAGGTTTAACAGGGTCCAATTCACCCCTCCACTTT CASSLGLTGSNSPLHF
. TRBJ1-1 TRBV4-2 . TGTGCCAGCAGCGGCGCAGGGTTTATCACTGAAGCTTTCTTT CASSGAGFITEAFF
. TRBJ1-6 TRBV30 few TGTGCCTGGAAAAAGCTGAGCTCCTATAATTCACCCCTCCACTTT CAWKKLSSYNSPLHF
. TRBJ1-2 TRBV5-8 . TGTGCCAGCAGCTTGGCTGGGGGGGGCTATGGCTACACCTTC CASSLAGGGYGYTF
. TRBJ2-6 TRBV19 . TGTGCCAGTTGTTACTCTGGGGCCAACGTCCTGACTTTC CASCYSGANVLTF
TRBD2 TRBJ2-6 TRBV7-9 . TGTGCCAGCAGCAAAAGGACTAGCGGGAAAACTGGGGCCAACGTCCTGACTTTC CASSKRTSGKTGANVLTF
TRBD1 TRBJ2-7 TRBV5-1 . TGCGCCAGCAGCTTCACAGGGGGATACTACGAGCAGTACTTC CASSFTGGYYEQYF
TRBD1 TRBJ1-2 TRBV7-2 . TGTGCCAGCAGCCAGACAGGGGAGGAGGGCTACACCTTC CASSQTGEEGYTF
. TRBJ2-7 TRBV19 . TGTGCCAGTAGACTGGGGGCGGGAGTTATCTACGAGCAGTACTTC CASRLGAGVIYEQYF
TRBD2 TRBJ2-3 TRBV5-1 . TGCGCCAGCACTAGCGGGTTTTACACAGATACGCAGTATTTT CASTSGFYTDTQYF
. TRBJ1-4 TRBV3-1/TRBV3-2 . TGTGCCAGCAGCCGATCCCAGGGAGGTACTGCAACTAATGAAAAACTGTTTTTT CASSRSQGGTATNEKLFF
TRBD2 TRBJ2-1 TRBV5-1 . TGCGCCAGCAGCCTGACTAGCGGGGACCCCAATGAGCAGTTCTTC CASSLTSGDPNEQFF
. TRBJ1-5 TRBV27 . TGTGCCAGCAGTTTTGGAGGGAGTTTGGGCCAGCCCCAGCATTTT CASSFGGSLGQPQHF
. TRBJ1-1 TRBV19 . TGTGCCAGTAGTATAACAGGCTTTACGAACACTGAAGCTTTCTTT CASSITGFTNTEAFF
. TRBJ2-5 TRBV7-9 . TGTGCCAGCAGCTCCCAGGGAGGAGGGCTGGGGACCCAGTACTTC CASSSQGGGLGTQYF
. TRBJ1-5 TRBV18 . TGTGCCAGCTCACCCCTATATGATAGCAATCAGCCCCAGCATTTT CASSPLYDSNQPQHF
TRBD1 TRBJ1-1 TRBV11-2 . TGTGCCAGCAGCTCCTTTGGGACAGGTAACACTGAAGCTTTCTTT CASSSFGTGNTEAFF
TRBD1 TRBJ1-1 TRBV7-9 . TGTGCCAGCAGCCCGGGACAGGTAAACACTGAAGCTTTCTTT CASSPGQVNTEAFF
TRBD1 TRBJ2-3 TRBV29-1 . TGCAGCGAAACGAGGACAGGAAGCACAGATACGCAGTATTTT CSETRTGSTDTQYF
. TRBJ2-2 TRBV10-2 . TGCGCCAGCAGTGAGTCGTCAGTCTGGGGGGAGCTGTTTTTT CASSESSVWGELFF
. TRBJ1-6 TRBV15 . TGTGCCACCAGCAGAGATTCGTTGGACTGGCGTTCACCCCTCCACTTT CATSRDSLDWRSPLHF
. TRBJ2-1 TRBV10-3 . TGTGCCATCAGTGCCACGGACAAGAACTCCTACAATGAGCAGTTCTTC CAISATDKNSYNEQFF
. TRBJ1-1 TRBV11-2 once TGTGCCAGCAGCTTAGATTCTAAGGGACTGCCCTACCGAATGAACACTGAAGCTTTCTTT CASSLDSKGLPYRMNTEAFF
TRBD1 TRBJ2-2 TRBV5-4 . TGTGCCAGCAGCCGTGACAGGGATGGCACCGGGGAGCTGTTTTTT CASSRDRDGTGELFF
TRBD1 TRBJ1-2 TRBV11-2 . TGTGCCAGCAGGGCAGGGGGATACAGTGGCTACACCTTC CASRAGGYSGYTF
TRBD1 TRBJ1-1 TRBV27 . TGTGCCAGCAGCCCTGGACAGGGTTTTCGGGCTTTCTTT CASSPGQGFRAFF
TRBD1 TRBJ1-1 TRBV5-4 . TGTGCCAGCAGTTTTCCGGGACAGAAGAACACTGAAGCTTTCTTT CASSFPGQKNTEAFF
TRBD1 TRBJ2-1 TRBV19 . TGTGCCAGTAGTGCAACACAGGGGAGCTCCTACAATGAGCAGTTCTTC CASSATQGSSYNEQFF
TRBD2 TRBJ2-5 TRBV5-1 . TGCGCCAGCAGCGCCCCGGGACTAGCGGGAGGGCCGCGGCAGGTGGGAGAGACCCAGTACTTC CASSAPGLAGGPRQVGETQYF
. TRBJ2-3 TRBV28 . TGTGCCAGCACTTTAATTGGGGGGTTTAGTAAAGATACGCAGTATTTT CASTLIGGFSKDTQYF
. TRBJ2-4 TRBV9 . TGTGCCAGCAGCGCCAGATCTGCGGATGGGTCCAAAAACATTCAGTACTTC CASSARSADGSKNIQYF
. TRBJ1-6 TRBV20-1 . TGCAGTGCTAGTTGGAGGGGAGATTCACCCCTCCACTTT CSASWRGDSPLHF
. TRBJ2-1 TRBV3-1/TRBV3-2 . TGTGCCAGCAGCCATAGTGGACTCAGCTCCTACAATGAGCAGTTCTTC CASSHSGLSSYNEQFF
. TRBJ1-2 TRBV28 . TGTGCCAGCAGTTTAGACACGAACTATGGCTACACCTTC CASSLDTNYGYTF